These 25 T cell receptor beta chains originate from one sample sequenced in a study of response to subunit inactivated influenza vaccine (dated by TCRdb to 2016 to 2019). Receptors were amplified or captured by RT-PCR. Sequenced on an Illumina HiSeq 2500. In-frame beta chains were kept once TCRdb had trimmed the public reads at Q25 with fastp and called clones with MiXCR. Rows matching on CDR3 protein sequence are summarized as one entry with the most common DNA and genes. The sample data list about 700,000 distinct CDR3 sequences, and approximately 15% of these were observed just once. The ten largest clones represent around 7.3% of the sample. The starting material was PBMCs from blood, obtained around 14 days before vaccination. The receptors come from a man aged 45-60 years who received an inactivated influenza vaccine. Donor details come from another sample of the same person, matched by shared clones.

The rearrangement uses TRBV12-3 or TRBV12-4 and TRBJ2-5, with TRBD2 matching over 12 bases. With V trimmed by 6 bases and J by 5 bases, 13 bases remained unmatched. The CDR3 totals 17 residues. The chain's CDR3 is CASSPGLAGSMGETQYF. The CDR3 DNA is TGTGCCAGCAGCCCGGGACTAGCGGGCTCAATGGGGGAGACCCAGTACTTC.

In DNA form, the CDR3 reads TGCGCCAGCAGCTTGGCCCGGGGTTCTAACTATGGCTACACCTTC. The encoded protein is CASSLARGSNYGYTF. The chain links TRBV5-1 to TRBJ1-2; D gene unclear. Germline values: CDR1 SGHRS, CDR2 YFSETQ. The V end lost 0 bases, the J end lost 0 bases, and 9 bases lay between the germline ends. The length of the CDR3 is 15 residues.

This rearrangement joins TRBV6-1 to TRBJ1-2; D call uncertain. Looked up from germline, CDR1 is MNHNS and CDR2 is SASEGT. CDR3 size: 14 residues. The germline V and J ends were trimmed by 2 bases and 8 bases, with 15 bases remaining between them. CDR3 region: CASSEIWEIGGYTF. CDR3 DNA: TGTGCCAGCAGTGAAATATGGGAGATCGGCGGCTACACCTTC.

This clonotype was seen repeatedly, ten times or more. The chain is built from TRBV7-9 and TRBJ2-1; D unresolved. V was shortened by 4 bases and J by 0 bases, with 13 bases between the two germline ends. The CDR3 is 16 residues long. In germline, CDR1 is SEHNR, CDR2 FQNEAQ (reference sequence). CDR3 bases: TGTGCCAGCAGCTGGAGAGCAGGTAGCTCCTACAATGAGCAGTTCTTC. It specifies CASSWRAGSSYNEQFF.

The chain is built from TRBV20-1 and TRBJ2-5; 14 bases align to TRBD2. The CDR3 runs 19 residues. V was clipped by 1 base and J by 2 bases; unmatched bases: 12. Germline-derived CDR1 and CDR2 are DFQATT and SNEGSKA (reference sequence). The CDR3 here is CSARGVGLAGVVNQETQYF. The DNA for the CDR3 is TGCAGTGCTAGAGGGGTGGGACTAGCGGGAGTTGTGAATCAAGAGACCCAGTACTTC.

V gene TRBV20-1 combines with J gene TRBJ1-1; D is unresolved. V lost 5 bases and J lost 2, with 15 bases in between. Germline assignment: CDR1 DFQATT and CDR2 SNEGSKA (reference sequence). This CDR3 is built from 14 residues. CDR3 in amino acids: CSAPRAWGNTEAFF. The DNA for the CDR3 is TGCAGTGCTCCGAGGGCGTGGGGTAACACTGAAGCTTTCTTT.

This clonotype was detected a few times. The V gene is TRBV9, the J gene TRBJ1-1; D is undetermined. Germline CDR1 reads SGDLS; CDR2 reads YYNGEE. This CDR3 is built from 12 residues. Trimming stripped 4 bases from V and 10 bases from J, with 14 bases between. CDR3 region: CASSPSGLIAFF. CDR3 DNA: TGTGCCAGCAGCCCCTCGGGGTTAATAGCTTTCTTT.

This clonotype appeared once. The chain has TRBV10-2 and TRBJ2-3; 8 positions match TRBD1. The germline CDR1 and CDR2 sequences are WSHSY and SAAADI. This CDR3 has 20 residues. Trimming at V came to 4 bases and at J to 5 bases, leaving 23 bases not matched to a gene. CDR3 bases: TGCGCCAGCAGTGCCCTGGGTTACGGGACAGGAAGCTCTCCGCTAGATACGCAGTATTTT. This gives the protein CASSALGYGTGSSPLDTQYF.

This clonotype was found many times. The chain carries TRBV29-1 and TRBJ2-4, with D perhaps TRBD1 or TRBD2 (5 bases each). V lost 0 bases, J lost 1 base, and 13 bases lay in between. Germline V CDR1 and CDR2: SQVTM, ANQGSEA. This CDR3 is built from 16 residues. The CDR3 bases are TGCAGCGTTGAAGAGAGGGAATGGGGGGCCAAAAACATTCAGTACTTC. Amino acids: CSVEEREWGAKNIQYF.

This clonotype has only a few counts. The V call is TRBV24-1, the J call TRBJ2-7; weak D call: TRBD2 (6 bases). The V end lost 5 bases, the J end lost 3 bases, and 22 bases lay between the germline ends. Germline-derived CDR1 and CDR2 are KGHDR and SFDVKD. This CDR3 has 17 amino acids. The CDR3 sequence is CATSGFVRRGAGYEQYF. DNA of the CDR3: TGTGCCACCAGTGGTTTTGTCCGGCGGGGAGCGGGCTACGAGCAGTACTTC.

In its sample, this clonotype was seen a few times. The CDR3 DNA reads TGTGCCAGCAGAGTTACGATCGGGACCGTCCAGGAGACCCAGTACTTC. It translates to CASRVTIGTVQETQYF. The rearrangement links TRBV27 to TRBJ2-5; D possibly uses TRBD1 or TRBD2 (5 bases each). V shed 6 bases and J shed 5 bases, with 22 bases lying between them. Germline V gene sequence: CDR1 MNHEY, CDR2 SMNVEV (reference sequence). This CDR3 is built from 16 residues.

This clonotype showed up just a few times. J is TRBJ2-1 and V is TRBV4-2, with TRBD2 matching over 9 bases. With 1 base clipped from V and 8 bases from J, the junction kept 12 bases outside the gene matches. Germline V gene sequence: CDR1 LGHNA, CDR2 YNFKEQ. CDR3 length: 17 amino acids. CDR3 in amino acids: CASSQAEAGGSGDEQFF. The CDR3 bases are TGTGCCAGCAGCCAAGCGGAGGCGGGGGGGTCGGGAGATGAGCAGTTCTTC.

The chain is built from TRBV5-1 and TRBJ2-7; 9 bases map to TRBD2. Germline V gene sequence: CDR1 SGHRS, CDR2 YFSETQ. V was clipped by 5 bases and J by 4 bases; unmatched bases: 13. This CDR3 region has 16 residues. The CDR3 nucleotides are TGCGCCAGCAGTTCCGAAAGAGCGGGGGGCCCATACGAGCAGTACTTC. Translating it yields CASSSERAGGPYEQYF.

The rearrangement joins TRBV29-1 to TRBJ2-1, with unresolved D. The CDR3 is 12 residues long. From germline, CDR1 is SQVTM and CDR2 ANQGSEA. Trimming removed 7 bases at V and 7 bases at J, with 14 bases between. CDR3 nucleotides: TGCAGCGGTCGGTTACCCGGGAATGAGCAGTTCTTC. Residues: CSGRLPGNEQFF.

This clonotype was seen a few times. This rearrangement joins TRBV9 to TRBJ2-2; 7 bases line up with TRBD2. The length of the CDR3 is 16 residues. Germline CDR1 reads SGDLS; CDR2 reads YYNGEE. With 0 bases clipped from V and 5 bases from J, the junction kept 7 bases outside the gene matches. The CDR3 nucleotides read TGTGCCAGCAGCGTAGAGTGGGACTACTTAACCGGGGAGCTGTTTTTT. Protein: CASSVEWDYLTGELFF.

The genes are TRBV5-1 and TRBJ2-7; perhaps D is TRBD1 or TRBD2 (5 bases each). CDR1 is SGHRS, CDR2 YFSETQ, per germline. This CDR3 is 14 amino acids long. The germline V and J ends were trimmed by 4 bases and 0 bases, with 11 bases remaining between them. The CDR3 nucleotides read TGCGCCAGCAGCCGGGGCAAGAGCTCCTACGAGCAGTACTTC. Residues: CASSRGKSSYEQYF.

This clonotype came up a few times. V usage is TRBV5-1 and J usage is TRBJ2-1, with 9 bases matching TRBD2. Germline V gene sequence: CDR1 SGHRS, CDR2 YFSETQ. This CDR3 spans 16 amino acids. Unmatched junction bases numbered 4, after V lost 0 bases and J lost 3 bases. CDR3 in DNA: TGCGCCAGCAGCTTGGCTCCTAGCGGGAACTACAATGAGCAGTTCTTC. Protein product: CASSLAPSGNYNEQFF.

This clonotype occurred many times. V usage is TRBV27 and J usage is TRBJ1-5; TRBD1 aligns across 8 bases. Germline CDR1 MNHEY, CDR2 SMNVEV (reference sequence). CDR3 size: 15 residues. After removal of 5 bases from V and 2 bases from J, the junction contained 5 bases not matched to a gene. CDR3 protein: CASSQTGGGNQPQHF. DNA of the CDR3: TGTGCCAGCAGTCAAACAGGGGGAGGCAATCAGCCCCAGCATTTT.

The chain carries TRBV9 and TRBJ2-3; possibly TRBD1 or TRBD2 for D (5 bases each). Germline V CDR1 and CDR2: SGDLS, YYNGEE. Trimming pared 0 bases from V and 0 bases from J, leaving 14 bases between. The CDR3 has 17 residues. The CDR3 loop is CASSVVVGRGSTDTQYF. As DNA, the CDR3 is TGTGCCAGCAGCGTAGTTGTGGGACGGGGAAGCACAGATACGCAGTATTTT.

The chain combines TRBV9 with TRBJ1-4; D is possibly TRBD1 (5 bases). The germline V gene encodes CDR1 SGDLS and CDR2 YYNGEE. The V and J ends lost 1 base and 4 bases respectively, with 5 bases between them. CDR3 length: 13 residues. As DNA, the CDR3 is TGTGCCAGCAGCGTACAGGGTAATGAAAAACTGTTTTTT. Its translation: CASSVQGNEKLFF.

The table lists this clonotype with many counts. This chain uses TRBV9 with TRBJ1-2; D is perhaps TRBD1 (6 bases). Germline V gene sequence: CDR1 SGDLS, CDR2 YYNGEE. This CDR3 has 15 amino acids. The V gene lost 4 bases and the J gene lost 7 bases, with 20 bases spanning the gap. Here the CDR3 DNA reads TGTGCCAGCAGCACCGGACAGAGCTCTTATAGTGGCTACACCTTC. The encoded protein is CASSTGQSSYSGYTF.

This CDR3 reads CASSYSWGLETGELFF. DNA for the CDR3: TGTGCCAGCAGTTACAGTTGGGGTTTGGAAACCGGGGAGCTGTTTTTT. The chain uses TRBV6-5 and TRBJ2-2; D uncertain. CDR3 length: 16 amino acids. The V end lost 2 bases, the J end lost 5 bases, and 15 bases lay between the germline ends. Per germline, CDR1 MNHEY and CDR2 SVGAGI.

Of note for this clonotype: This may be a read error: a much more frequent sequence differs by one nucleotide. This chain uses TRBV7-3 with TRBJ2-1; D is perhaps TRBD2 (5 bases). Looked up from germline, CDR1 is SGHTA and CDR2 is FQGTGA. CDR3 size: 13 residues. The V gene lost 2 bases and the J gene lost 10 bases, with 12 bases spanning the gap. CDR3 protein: CASSLGSRGEQFF. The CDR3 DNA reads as TGTGCCAGCAGCTTAGGAAGCCGAGGGGAGCAGTTCTTC.

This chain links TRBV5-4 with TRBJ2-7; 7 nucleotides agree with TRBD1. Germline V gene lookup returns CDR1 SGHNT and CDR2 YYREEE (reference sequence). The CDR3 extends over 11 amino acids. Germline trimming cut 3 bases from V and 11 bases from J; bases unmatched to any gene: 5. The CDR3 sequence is CASSSTGDEYF. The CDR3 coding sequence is TGTGCCAGCAGCTCTACAGGGGACGAGTACTTC.

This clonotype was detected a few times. In DNA form, the CDR3 reads TGTGCCAGCAGTTACCAAGGATGGGGGGGGTCCTACAATGAGCAGTTCTTC. Residues: CASSYQGWGGSYNEQFF. The chain couples TRBV2 to TRBJ2-1, with 7 bases matching TRBD2. J gave up 1 base and V 5 bases, and 11 bases lay outside the gene matches. This CDR3 is built from 17 residues. Germline V gene lookup returns CDR1 SNHLY and CDR2 FYNNEI.